This passage covers 23 T cell receptor beta chains from one sample sequenced in a study of blood T cell repertoires in COVID-19. Clones were sequenced by immunoSEQ multiplex PCR, and TCRdb holds only the in-frame ones, with some missing. Of some 90,000 clones in the sample, 89% were seen once. The sequencing sample was made of peripheral blood. All receptors derive from a woman older than 75 with active COVID-19.

The chain has TRBV6-2 or TRBV6-3 and TRBJ2-1; 13 bases map to TRBD2. The CDR3 is 17 amino acids. Looked up from germline, CDR1 is MNHEY and CDR2 is SVGEGT. V was pared by 5 bases and J by 0 bases, with 4 bases of the junction left unmatched. The CDR3 DNA sequence: TGTGCCAGCAGTCGGGGACTAGCGGGGCGCTCCTACAATGAGCAGTTCTTC. Its translation is CASSRGLAGRSYNEQFF.

V is TRBV21-1 and J is TRBJ2-5; the table's D call, TRBD1, was not checked against the DNA. TRBV21-1 is listed as a pseudogene. The CDR3 is 15 amino acids. The CDR3 reads CASSYDRDGQETQYF. The DNA of the CDR3 is TGTGCCAGCAGCTACGACAGGGACGGCCAAGAGACCCAGTACTTC.

The rearrangement links TRBV18 to TRBJ1-1; D gene unclear. V lost 3 bases and J 1 base, leaving 12 bases between the germline ends. CDR1 and CDR2 from the germline V gene are KGHSH and LQKENI. The CDR3 sequence is 15 residues long. The CDR3 region has the DNA TGTGCCAGCTCACCTACAACGGACTCGAACACTGAAGCTTTCTTT. It specifies CASSPTTDSNTEAFF.

The rearrangement uses TRBV6-5 and TRBJ2-3; maybe TRBD2 (5 bases). V was cut by 2 bases and J by 2 bases, with 14 bases left in between. The CDR3 length is 16 residues. Germline CDR1 and CDR2: MNHEY and SVGAGI. The CDR3 DNA is TGTGCCAGCAGTTACAACGGGGTTGGGTCCACAGATACGCAGTATTTT. It codes for CASSYNGVGSTDTQYF.

This chain connects TRBV27 to TRBJ1-4; 8 bases line up with TRBD1. The CDR3 runs to 14 residues. Germline-derived CDR1 and CDR2 are MNHEY and SMNVEV (reference sequence). V lost 3 bases, J lost 8 bases, and 5 bases stayed unmatched. Here the CDR3 reads CASSFYQGAEKLFF. The CDR3 DNA reads TGTGCCAGCAGTTTTTATCAGGGGGCAGAAAAACTGTTTTTT.

V is TRBV28 and J is TRBJ1-2, with no clear D. CDR3 length: 13 amino acids. Trimming pared 10 bases from V and 4 bases from J, leaving 16 bases between. Germline-derived CDR1 and CDR2 are MDHEN and SYDVKM. The CDR3 DNA reads as TGTGCCACCTCCCTCACCCGGGGCTATGGCTACACCTTC. Its translation: CATSLTRGYGYTF.

CDR3 in DNA: TGTGCCAGCAGCCTATACTCGGGACAGAGGCTCCACGAGCAGTACTTC. Its translation: CASSLYSGQRLHEQYF. The V and J genes are TRBV13 and TRBJ2-7, with 7 bases that match TRBD1. Trimming removed 5 bases from V and 5 bases from J; junction bases left unmatched: 15. The CDR3 has 16 amino acids. Germline lookup yields CDR1 PRHDT and CDR2 FYEKMQ (reference sequence).

This chain joins TRBV6-5 and TRBJ2-5; 11 positions agree with TRBD1. CDR1 and CDR2 from the germline V gene are MNHEY and SVGAGI. V dropped 4 bases and J dropped 4; count of bases not matched to a gene: 5. The CDR3 totals 15 residues. CDR3 nucleotides: TGTGCCAGCAGTTCCCCCGGGACAGGGGGAGAGACCCAGTACTTC. This codes for CASSSPGTGGETQYF.

This clone came up once. V gene TRBV28 combines with J gene TRBJ2-3; 7 bases map to TRBD1. Germline V CDR1 and CDR2: MDHEN, SYDVKM. V gave up 6 bases and J gave up 2 bases; unmatched junction bases: 5. The CDR3 sequence is 14 residues long. CDR3 sequence (DNA): TGTGCCAGCAGACCGGGACAGTTCACAGATACGCAGTATTTT. Residues: CASRPGQFTDTQYF. Full variable domain (remainder filled in from reference TRBV28 and TRBJ2-3): DVKVTQSSRYLVKRTGEKVFLECVQDMDHENMFWYRQDPGLGLRLIYFSYDVKMKEKGDIPEGYSVSREKKERFSLILESASTNQTSMYLCASRPGQFTDTQYFGPGTRLTVL.

The chain joins TRBV14 to TRBJ2-3; 7 nucleotides agree with TRBD2. Germline trimming cut 3 bases from V and 4 bases from J; bases unmatched to any gene: 13. Germline V gene lookup returns CDR1 SGHDN and CDR2 FVKESK. There are 17 residues in the CDR3. In DNA, the CDR3 is TGTGCCAGCAGCCACGGGGGGACGGCCAGGACGGCAGATACGCAGTATTTT. Residues: CASSHGGTARTADTQYF.

In DNA form, the CDR3 reads TGTGCCAGCAGCTCTAGCGCTAGCACAGATACGCAGTATTTT. Protein product: CASSSSASTDTQYF. The chain employs TRBV7-9 and TRBJ2-3; TRBD2 might be the D (6 bases). Germline CDR1 SEHNR, CDR2 FQNEAQ (reference sequence). This CDR3 has 14 amino acids. V was shortened by 4 bases and J by 0 bases, with 8 bases between the two germline ends.

With respect to this clone: Since the CDR3 does not end with the conserved phenylalanine or tryptophan, this likely comes from a read error. The limits of the CDR3 on the DNA are not certain, so only TCRdb's listed CDR3 is given. The J gene is TRBJ2-3, the V gene TRBV21-1; the D call TRBD2 from the table was never checked on the DNA. TRBV21-1 is classified as a pseudogene. 9 amino acids form the CDR3, both terminal residues included. CDR3: CARIFDEGI.

The chain links TRBV5-4 to TRBJ1-4, with D unresolved. The CDR3 extends over 11 amino acids. CDR1 and CDR2 (germline): SGHNT, YYREEE (reference sequence). V was shortened by 2 bases and J by 11 bases, with 7 bases between the two germline ends. The CDR3 DNA follows: TGTGCCAGCAGCTTTTCGTGTAAACTGTTTTTT. It is translated as CASSFSCKLFF.

V and J are TRBV27 and TRBJ2-7, with 9 bases identical to TRBD1. The length of the CDR3 is 16 residues. The ends lost 5 bases at V and 1 base at J; junction bases unmatched: 9. Germline CDR1 is MNHEY and CDR2 is SMNVEV (reference sequence). Written as DNA, the CDR3 is TGTGCCAGCAGTCCTTTACTCGGGACAGGGTCCTACGAGCAGTACTTC. Residues: CASSPLLGTGSYEQYF.

In its sample, this clone was seen a few times. The chain carries TRBV7-9 and TRBJ1-3, with D perhaps matching TRBD1 (6 bases). The CDR3 spans 14 residues. CDR1 and CDR2 (germline): SEHNR, FQNEAQ (reference sequence). Between the trimmed V and J ends, which lost 5 bases and 5 bases, there was a span of 13 bases. In nucleotides, the CDR3 is TGTGCCAGCAGCGCCATGAGGGGGAGAAACACCATATATTTT. Translated, it gives CASSAMRGRNTIYF. Filled out from reference TRBV7-9 and TRBJ1-3, the complete variable domain reads DTGVSQNPRHKITKRGQNVTFRCDPISEHNRLYWYRQTLGQGPEFLTYFQNEAQLEKSRLLSDRFSAERPKGSFSTLEIQRTEQGDSAMYLCASSAMRGRNTIYFGEGSWLTVV.

The chain links TRBV19 to TRBJ1-1; D gene uncertain. Germline V gene sequence: CDR1 LNHDA, CDR2 SQIVND (reference sequence). V was clipped by 3 bases and J by 1 base, with 12 bases between them. The CDR3 spans 15 residues. CDR3 residues: CASSMWREPNTEAFF. In DNA, the CDR3 is TGTGCCAGTAGTATGTGGAGGGAACCGAACACTGAAGCTTTCTTT. Full variable domain (remainder filled in from reference TRBV19 and TRBJ1-1): DGGITQSPKYLFRKEGQNVTLSCEQNLNHDAMYWYRQDPGQGLRLIYYSQIVNDFQKGDIAEGYSVSREKKESFPLTVTSAQKNPTAFYLCASSMWREPNTEAFFGQGTRLTVV.

This clone appeared once. The V gene is TRBV28, the J gene TRBJ1-6, with 10 bases identical to TRBD1. CDR1 and CDR2 (germline): MDHEN, SYDVKM. The ends lost 7 bases at V and 7 bases at J; junction bases unmatched: 7. The CDR3 has 15 amino acids. The CDR3 is CASIQPGQGNSPLHF. The CDR3, as DNA: TGTGCCAGCATTCAGCCGGGACAGGGGAATTCACCCCTCCACTTT. Full variable domain (outside the CDR3, taken from reference TRBV28 and TRBJ1-6): DVKVTQSSRYLVKRTGEKVFLECVQDMDHENMFWYRQDPGLGLRLIYFSYDVKMKEKGDIPEGYSVSREKKERFSLILESASTNQTSMYLCASIQPGQGNSPLHFGNGTRLTVT.

The chain couples TRBV5-4 to TRBJ2-3; D is uncertain. The CDR3 is 12 residues long. V lost 3 bases and J lost 2, with 4 bases in between. Germline assignment: CDR1 SGHNT and CDR2 YYREEE (reference sequence). CDR3 nucleotide sequence: TGTGCCAGCAGCTCCAACACAGATACGCAGTATTTT. Translated, it gives CASSSNTDTQYF.

CDR3 amino acids: CAISEKTSGITDTQYF. CDR3 DNA sequence: TGTGCCATCAGTGAGAAGACTAGCGGGATCACAGATACGCAGTATTTT. This chain connects TRBV10-3 to TRBJ2-3; 11 bases are shared with TRBD2. Trimming took 2 bases from V and 2 from J; bases not matched to a gene: 3. This CDR3 has 16 amino acids. Germline CDR1 ENHRY, CDR2 SYGVKD.

This chain connects TRBV4-1 to TRBJ1-1; the D gene is possibly TRBD1 (6 bases). The CDR3 totals 13 residues. V lost 11 bases and J 5 bases, leaving 18 bases between the germline ends. Germline lookup yields CDR1 MGHRA and CDR2 YSYEKL. This CDR3 reads CAGPQGRRTEAFF. CDR3 nucleotides: TGCGCCGGGCCCCAGGGGCGTAGGACTGAAGCTTTCTTT.

V gene TRBV5-1 combines with J gene TRBJ2-7; 8 nucleotides agree with TRBD2. This CDR3 is built from 13 residues. The trim removed 4 bases at V and 7 bases at J, leaving 7 bases unmatched. Germline V gives CDR1 SGHRS, CDR2 YFSETQ. The CDR3 DNA reads TGCGCCAGCAGCATTAGCGGGATGGTTGAGCAGTACTTC. Residues: CASSISGMVEQYF.

The chain links TRBV20-1 to TRBJ2-1, with unresolved D. There are 11 residues in the CDR3. Deletions cut 1 base from V and 6 bases from J, with 4 bases between. Germline-derived CDR1 and CDR2 are DFQATT and SNEGSKA (reference sequence). CDR3 sequence (DNA): TGCAGTGCTAGAGGAGCCAATGAGCAGTTCTTC. Its translation: CSARGANEQFF.

The chain links TRBV18 to TRBJ2-5; TRBD2 is a possible D gene (6 bases). Germline V gene sequence: CDR1 KGHSH, CDR2 LQKENI. The CDR3 has 14 residues. Trimming removed 0 bases from V and 5 bases from J, with 10 bases in between. The CDR3 DNA reads as TGTGCCAGCTCACCACCGGAGGGGCGGGAGACCCAGTACTTC. Its protein product is CASSPPEGRETQYF.